The text below deals with one T cell receptor (beta chain). This clone's antigen is unknown. There are no base qualities to consult, and no much larger clone falls within one base. This sample was taken from a study of shared clonotypes between healthy human individuals (TCRdb year 2020). Looking at the study overall: Two women and a few men aged 18 to 49 years were included in the cohort. Leukapheresis yielded between about 0.94 and 9.5 billion PBMCs per donor. To estimate repertoire size and how much clonotypes are shared between individuals, the study performed deep sequencing of blood TCR repertoires from about five healthy adults. Libraries were prepared and TCR repertoires were sequenced by different laboratories using diverse techniques, in order to increase sequencing depth and limit assay-specific biases.

Broader findings and caveats from the paper: Sampling was restricted to blood, and TCR repertoires in tissues likely differ from the TCR repertoires found in blood. Pairwise subsampling indicated that sequencing depth was expected to affect the degree of clonotype sharing among donors. Because the study included only a small number of donors, the genetic and exposure-history diversity represented was limited.

Healthy HIV-negative adults with no recently reported acute infections or vaccinations were included as donors. Every donor was a Caucasian adult living in Nashville, Tennessee, USA. For unsorted samples, 90 million or so PBMCs were counted and genomic DNA was extracted with the QIAamp DNA Blood Mini kit. Blood was collected by leukapheresis, and PBMCs were isolated by Ficoll-Histopaque density gradient centrifugation and then cryopreserved in liquid nitrogen vapor phase. Using the deep immunoSEQ assay, multiplex PCR amplified TCR CDR3 regions from genomic DNA. For each cell subset, the extracted genomic DNA was distributed evenly across all wells of several immunoSEQ 96-well plates, and each plate served as one replicate. For unsorted PBMC, each replicate PCR was loaded with about 270 ng genomic DNA, equivalent to 30,000 or so T cell genomes. Ten immunoSEQ deep assay plates were used to sequence unsorted PBMC genomic DNA. Purified libraries were quantified with a Qubit 3.0 fluorometer, sized on a Bioanalyzer 2100, and re-quantified with the KAPA Library Quantification kit. Every immunoSEQ 96-well plate was sequenced on a dedicated single-read 150-cycle Illumina NextSeq 550 flow cell. From the authors' description of their analysis: Because the immunoSEQ output included only junctional sequences and no quality scores, the filtering could not be the same as the filtering used for full-length reads. Sequences were annotated with PyIR, a Python wrapper for IgBLAST v1.9, and V/J genes and CDR3 were assigned using IMGT germline references. Reads were removed for weak V/J assignments (E-value above 1e-6), missing CDR3, stop codons, out-of-frame junctions, or ambiguous translated residues. V3J clonotypes were defined by identical inferred V gene, J gene, and CDR3 amino acid sequence. The percentage overlap between two repertoires was calculated by dividing the number of shared unique clonotypes by the size of the smaller repertoire. Repertoire richness was assessed with RTK rarefaction, the Chao1 estimator, and Recon v2.1 estimates of unobserved clonotypes. Drawn from immuneACCESS, this table holds only the in-frame rearrangements with V and J called that TCRdb kept. Clones are partly lost; checked studies trace under half to an unresolved V gene and leave the rest unexplained. V, J and clone size are taken as reported in that table, and D and trimming were inferred from the DNA itself. In all, the sample holds around 440,000 clones, and roughly three quarters of those were seen once. Around 12% of the sample is taken by the ten largest.

Looking up the germline V gene yields CDR1 MDHEN and CDR2 SYDVKM. V is pared back by 6 bases and J by 3 bases, with 20 bases lying between the germline termini. The CDR3 has 16 amino acids, counting the end cysteine and phenylalanine. Just the 48-base CDR3 DNA is kept, in frame starting at base 1. The clonotype was recovered from a middle-aged woman in good health. Some clones in this sample may be carry-over from other donors' samples. Sequenced material: PBMCs. The receptor chain draws on TRBV28 and TRBJ1-2, with the D gene not confidently named. The CDR3 reads CASRLGNGGLYYGYTF. The sequenced DNA is TGTGCCAGCAGACTTGGAAATGGAGGCCTGTACTATGGCTACACCTTC.